Listed below are T cell receptor beta chains from one sample, sequenced in a study of cytomegalovirus exposure and HLA in healthy donors. Method: immunoSEQ multiplex PCR; TCRdb's copy keeps in-frame clones and lacks some. The data contain under 200,000 clones, around 85% of them seen just once; the ten biggest clones take up 1.9%. Sequencing used PBMCs. The receptors originated from a human donor in good health. CDR3s include the opening cysteine and the closing phenylalanine or tryptophan. D genes are given only for firm matches. Clone size is stated in some rows and not others, as once, few, many or a class when expanded.

D	size	J	V	CDR3	DNA
.	.	TRBJ2-7	TRBV11-2	CASSFSSYEQYF	TGTGCCAGCAGCTTCAGCTCCTACGAGCAGTACTTC
.	.	TRBJ1-5	TRBV2	CASSGRLGQPQHF	TGTGCCAGCAGTGGGAGGTTGGGTCAGCCCCAGCATTTT
TRBD2	.	TRBJ2-1	TRBV9	CASSSAGGGYDEQFF	TGTGCCAGCAGCTCCGCGGGCGGGGGGTATGATGAGCAGTTCTTC
TRBD1	.	TRBJ1-1	TRBV10-3	CAISGGQGINTEAFF	TGTGCCATCAGTGGGGGACAGGGAATCAACACTGAAGCTTTCTTT
.	.	TRBJ2-1	TRBV7-2	CASSLWPGLSNEQFF	TGTGCCAGCAGCTTATGGCCGGGACTTTCCAATGAGCAGTTCTTC
TRBD1	.	TRBJ1-6	TRBV6-5	CASSSVGTGFSPLHF	TGTGCCAGCAGTTCAGTCGGGACAGGATTTTCACCCCTCCACTTT
TRBD2	.	TRBJ2-3	TRBV9	CASSQGAGVLTTDTQYF	TGTGCCAGCAGCCAAGGGGCGGGGGTACTGACCACAGATACGCAGTATTTT
TRBD1	.	TRBJ2-3	TRBV4-3	CASSQGLGTGQYF	TGCGCCAGCAGCCAAGGCCTAGGGACAGGGCAGTATTTT
TRBD1	.	TRBJ1-6	TRBV5-4	CASSPEAGQVFSPLHF	TGTGCCAGCAGCCCCGAGGCGGGACAGGTGTTTTCACCCCTCCACTTT
.	few	TRBJ1-6	TRBV25-1	CASSEFSSQSSYNSPLHF	TGTGCCAGCAGTGAATTTAGCAGCCAGAGCTCCTATAATTCACCCCTCCACTTT
TRBD2	.	TRBJ2-2	TRBV5-6	CASSLARLAGGHTGELFF	TGTGCCAGCAGCTTGGCGAGACTAGCGGGGGGTCACACCGGGGAGCTGTTTTTT
.	.	TRBJ2-3	TRBV2	CASTGAQAYTDTQYF	TGTGCCAGCACAGGGGCCCAGGCTTACACAGATACGCAGTATTTT
TRBD1	few	TRBJ1-2	TRBV29-1	CSVASDRLQRGYTF	TGCAGCGTTGCCTCGGACAGGCTACAACGTGGCTACACCTTC
.	once	TRBJ2-7	TRBV5-4	CASSREGGYGLGYEQYF	TGTGCCAGCAGCCGTGAGGGGGGGTATGGGTTGGGCTACGAGCAGTACTTC
.	.	TRBJ1-3	TRBV11-3	CASSLGGSSGNTIYF	TGTGCCAGCAGCTTAGGAGGCAGCTCTGGAAACACCATATATTTT
TRBD2	.	TRBJ2-3	TRBV2	CATQLSSGVGDTQYF	TGTGCCACCCAACTCTCTAGCGGGGTTGGAGATACGCAGTATTTT
.	.	TRBJ2-1	TRBV12-2	CASRSPGQDNEQFF	TGTGCAAGTCGCTCCCCCGGACAGGACAATGAGCAGTTCTTC
.	few	TRBJ1-6	TRBV4-1	CASSQERPVGALHF	TGCGCCAGCAGCCAAGAGAGGCCAGTCGGGGCCCTCCACTTT
.	once	TRBJ1-1	TRBV27	CASSLLAVGGTLDTEAFF	TGTGCCAGCAGTTTATTGGCTGTGGGGGGTACTTTGGACACTGAAGCTTTCTTT
TRBD2	.	TRBJ2-3	TRBV19	CASASLAGGQNTQYF	TGTGCCAGTGCCTCACTAGCGGGGGGGCAAAATACGCAGTATTTT
TRBD1	.	TRBJ1-2	TRBV2	CASSGQGSLGYTF	TGTGCCAGCAGTGGACAGGGTAGTCTTGGCTACACCTTC
.	.	TRBJ2-3	TRBV9	CASSTPLLRGLSSDTQYF	TGTGCCAGCAGCACCCCTCTGTTGCGGGGACTCTCTTCAGATACGCAGTATTTT
.	.	TRBJ1-5	TRBV19	CASSIGAGNNQPQHF	TGTGCCAGTAGTATAGGGGCAGGGAACAATCAGCCCCAGCATTTT
TRBD2	.	TRBJ2-7	TRBV27	CASSLLAGMNEQYF	TGTGCCAGCAGTTTACTAGCGGGGATGAACGAGCAGTACTTC
.	.	TRBJ1-1	TRBV19	CASSIQGSPMNTEAFF	TGTGCCAGTAGTATCCAGGGGTCCCCTATGAACACTGAAGCTTTCTTT
.	.	TRBJ2-7	TRBV2	CASSDEVREQYF	TGTGCCAGCAGTGATGAAGTGAGGGAGCAGTACTTC
.	.	TRBJ2-7	TRBV5-6	CASSLVGRSVAYEQYF	TGTGCCAGCAGCTTGGTCGGCAGGTCTGTGGCCTACGAGCAGTACTTC
TRBD2	.	TRBJ2-5	TRBV7-2	CASSLPETSGGAIKTQYF	TGTGCCAGCAGCTTGCCAGAGACTAGCGGGGGGGCCATAAAGACCCAGTACTTC
TRBD1	.	TRBJ2-7	TRBV4-3	CASSQEAGGDEQYF	TGCGCCAGCAGCCAAGAGGCAGGGGGCGACGAGCAGTACTTC
.	.	TRBJ2-7	TRBV7-9	CASLGTDYEQYF	TGTGCCAGCTTGGGCACCGACTACGAGCAGTACTTC
TRBD2	few	TRBJ2-1	TRBV14	CASSQVRIGGALSSNEQFF	TGTGCCAGCAGCCAAGTTCGTATCGGGGGGGCCCTTTCATCCAATGAGCAGTTCTTC
TRBD1	.	TRBJ2-7	TRBV7-3	CASSSTGGNGEQYF	TGTGCCAGCAGCTCGACAGGGGGAAATGGCGAGCAGTACTTC
.	.	TRBJ2-1	TRBV7-2	CASSLSNEQFF	TGTGCCAGCAGCTTGAGTAATGAGCAGTTCTTC
.	.	TRBJ2-1	TRBV9	CASSVLGSTYNEQFF	TGTGCCAGCAGCGTACTCGGGAGTACATACAATGAGCAGTTCTTC
TRBD1	.	TRBJ1-1	TRBV7-2	CASSSQQGGYTEAFF	TGTGCCAGCAGCTCTCAACAGGGGGGGTACACTGAAGCTTTCTTT
.	.	TRBJ2-3	TRBV19	CASSTTVTTDTQYF	TGTGCCAGTAGTACAACAGTGACCACAGATACGCAGTATTTT
.	.	TRBJ1-1	TRBV5-1	CASSFSGENTEAFF	TGCGCCAGCAGCTTCTCCGGGGAGAACACTGAAGCTTTCTTT
TRBD1	.	TRBJ2-7	TRBV19	CASSSTGSSYEQYF	TGTGCCAGTAGTTCGACAGGGTCTTCCTACGAGCAGTACTTC
.	.	TRBJ1-2	TRBV7-2	CASSLAVRTGNHGYTF	TGTGCCAGCAGCTTAGCGGTTCGTACAGGGAATCATGGCTACACCTTC
TRBD1	.	TRBJ1-1	TRBV9	CASSVGGGTGTEAFF	TGTGCCAGCAGCGTAGGGGGCGGGACAGGCACTGAAGCTTTCTTT
TRBD1	.	TRBJ1-1	TRBV7-2	CASSPDRKGSTEAFF	TGTGCCAGCAGCCCGGACAGGAAAGGGAGCACTGAAGCTTTCTTT
TRBD2	few	TRBJ2-5	TRBV9	CASSVGGGGQETQYF	TGTGCCAGCAGCGTAGGCGGGGGGGGCCAAGAGACCCAGTACTTC
.	.	TRBJ1-1	TRBV4-2	CASSQEAQMNTEAFF	TGTGCCAGCAGCCAAGAAGCACAGATGAACACTGAAGCTTTCTTT
.	.	TRBJ2-7	TRBV20-1	CSGLYSYEQYF	TGCAGTGGACTGTACTCCTACGAGCAGTACTTC
TRBD2	.	TRBJ2-5	TRBV11-2	CASSKGTSGQETQYF	TGTGCCAGCAGCAAAGGGACTAGCGGTCAAGAGACCCAGTACTTC
TRBD1	.	TRBJ1-2	TRBV5-1	CASSPVTGGENWGYTF	TGCGCCAGCAGCCCTGTCACAGGGGGCGAGAACTGGGGCTACACCTTC
.	.	TRBJ2-7	TRBV4-3	CASSQDLPGFGYEQYF	TGCGCCAGCAGCCAAGATCTTCCGGGGTTTGGCTACGAGCAGTACTTC
.	.	TRBJ2-7	TRBV5-6	CASRVTVSSYEQYF	TGTGCCAGCCGAGTCACGGTTAGCTCCTACGAGCAGTACTTC
.	.	TRBJ2-7	TRBV6-5	CASSPGIYEQYF	TGTGCCAGCAGCCCCGGGATCTACGAGCAGTACTTC
.	.	TRBJ2-4	TRBV7-9	CASSLADTRGHIQYF	TGTGCCAGCAGCTTAGCTGACACCAGGGGACACATTCAGTACTTC
.	once	TRBJ1-1	TRBV5-6	CASSFTGLTEAFF	TGTGCCAGCAGCTTCACGGGACTCACTGAAGCTTTCTTT
.	.	TRBJ2-2	TRBV9	CASSGASTGELFF	TGTGCCAGCAGCGGCGCGAGCACCGGGGAGCTGTTTTTT